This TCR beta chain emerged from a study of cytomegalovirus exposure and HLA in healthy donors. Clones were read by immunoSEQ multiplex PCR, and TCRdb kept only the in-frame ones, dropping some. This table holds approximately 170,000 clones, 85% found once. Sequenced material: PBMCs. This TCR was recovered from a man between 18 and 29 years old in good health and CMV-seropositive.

CDR3 sequence: CASTLYDGSNYGYTF. The CDR3 nucleotides are TGTGCCAGCACCCTTTACGACGGTAGCAACTATGGCTACACCTTC. The chain employs TRBV11-2 and TRBJ1-2; D is ambiguous. Trimming shortened V by 7 bases and J by 2 bases, and 17 bases separated the two germline ends. The germline V gene has CDR1 SGHAT and CDR2 FQNNGV. This CDR3 comprises 15 residues.